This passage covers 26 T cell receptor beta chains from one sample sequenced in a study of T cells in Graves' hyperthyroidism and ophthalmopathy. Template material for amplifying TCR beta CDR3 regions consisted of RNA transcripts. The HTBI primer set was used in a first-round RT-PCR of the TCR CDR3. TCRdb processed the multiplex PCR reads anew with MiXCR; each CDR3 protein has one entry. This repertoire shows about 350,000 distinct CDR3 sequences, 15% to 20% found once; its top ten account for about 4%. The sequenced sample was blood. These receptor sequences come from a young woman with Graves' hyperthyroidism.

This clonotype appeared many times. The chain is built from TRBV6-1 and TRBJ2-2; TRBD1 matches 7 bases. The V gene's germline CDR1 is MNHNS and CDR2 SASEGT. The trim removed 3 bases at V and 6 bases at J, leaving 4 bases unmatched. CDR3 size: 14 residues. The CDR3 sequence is CASSEAGGAGELFF. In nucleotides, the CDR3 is TGTGCCAGCAGTGAGGCAGGGGGAGCCGGGGAGCTGTTTTTT.

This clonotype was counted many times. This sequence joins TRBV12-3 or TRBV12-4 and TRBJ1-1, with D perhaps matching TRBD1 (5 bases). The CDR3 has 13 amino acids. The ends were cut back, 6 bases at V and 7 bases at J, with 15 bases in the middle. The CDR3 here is CASRVGRRFEAFF. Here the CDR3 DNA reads TGTGCCAGCAGGGTGGGACGGCGGTTTGAAGCTTTCTTT.

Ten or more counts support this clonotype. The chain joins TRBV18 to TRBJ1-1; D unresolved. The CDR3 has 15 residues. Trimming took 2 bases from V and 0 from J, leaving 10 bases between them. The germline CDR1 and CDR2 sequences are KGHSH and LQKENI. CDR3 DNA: TGTGCCAGCTCACCATCGGCGAGAATGAACACTGAAGCTTTCTTT. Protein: CASSPSARMNTEAFF.

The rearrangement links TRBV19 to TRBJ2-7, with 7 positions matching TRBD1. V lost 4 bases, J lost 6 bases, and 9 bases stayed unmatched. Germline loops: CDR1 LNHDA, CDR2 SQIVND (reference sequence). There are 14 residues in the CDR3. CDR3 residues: CASSRSDRVGEQYF. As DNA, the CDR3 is TGTGCCAGTAGTAGATCCGACAGGGTCGGCGAGCAGTACTTC.

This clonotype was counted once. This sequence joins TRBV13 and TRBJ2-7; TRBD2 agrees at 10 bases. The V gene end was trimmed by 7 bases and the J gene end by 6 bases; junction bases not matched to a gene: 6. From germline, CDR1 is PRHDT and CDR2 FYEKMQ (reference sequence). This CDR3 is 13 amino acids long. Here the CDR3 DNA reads TGTGCCAGCACTCTTGGACTAGCGGTCGAGCAGTACTTC. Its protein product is CASTLGLAVEQYF.

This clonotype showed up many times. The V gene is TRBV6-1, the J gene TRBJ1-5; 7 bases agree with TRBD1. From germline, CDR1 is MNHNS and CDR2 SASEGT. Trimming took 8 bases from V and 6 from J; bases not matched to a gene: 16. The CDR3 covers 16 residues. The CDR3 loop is CASAPSRRTGAQPQHF. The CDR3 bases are TGTGCCAGCGCTCCTTCCCGACGGACAGGCGCTCAGCCCCAGCATTTT.

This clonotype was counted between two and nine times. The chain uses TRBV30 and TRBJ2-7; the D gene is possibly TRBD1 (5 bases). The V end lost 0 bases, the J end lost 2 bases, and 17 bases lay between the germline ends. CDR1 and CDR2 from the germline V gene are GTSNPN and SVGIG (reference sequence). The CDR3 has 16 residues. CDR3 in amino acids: CAWSVPIRTQAYEQYF. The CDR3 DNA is TGTGCCTGGAGTGTACCGATTAGGACACAAGCCTACGAGCAGTACTTC.

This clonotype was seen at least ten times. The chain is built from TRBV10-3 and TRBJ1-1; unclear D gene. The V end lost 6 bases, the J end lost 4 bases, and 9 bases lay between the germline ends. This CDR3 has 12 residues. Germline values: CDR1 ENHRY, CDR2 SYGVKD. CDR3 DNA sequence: TGTGCCATCAGGGGAGGGATCACTGAAGCTTTCTTT. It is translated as CAIRGGITEAFF.

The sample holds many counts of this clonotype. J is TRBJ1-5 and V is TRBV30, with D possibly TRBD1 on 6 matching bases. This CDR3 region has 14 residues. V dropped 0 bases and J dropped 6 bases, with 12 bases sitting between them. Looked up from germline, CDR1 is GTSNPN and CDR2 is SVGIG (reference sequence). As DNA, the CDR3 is TGTGCCTGGAGTGTAAGCCAGGGGACTCAGCCCCAGCATTTT. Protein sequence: CAWSVSQGTQPQHF. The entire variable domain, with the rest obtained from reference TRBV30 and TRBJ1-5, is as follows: SQTIHQWPATLVQPVGSPLSLECTVEGTSNPNLYWYRQAAGRGLQLLFYSVGIGQISSEVPQNLSASRPQDRQFILSSKKLLLSDSGFYLCAWSVSQGTQPQHFGDGTRLSIL.

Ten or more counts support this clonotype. The chain's CDR3 is CAWSVQAGRLYGYTF. The CDR3, as DNA: TGTGCCTGGAGTGTACAGGCGGGGCGCCTCTATGGCTACACCTTC. V usage is TRBV30 and J usage is TRBJ1-2, with D possibly matching TRBD1 (5 bases). The CDR3 runs to 15 residues. CDR1 and CDR2 from the germline V gene are GTSNPN and SVGIG (reference sequence). The V end was cut by 0 bases, the J end by 4 bases, with 15 bases between.

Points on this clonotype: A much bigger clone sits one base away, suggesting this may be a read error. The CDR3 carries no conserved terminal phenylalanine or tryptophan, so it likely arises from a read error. Here the CDR3 DNA reads TGTGCCACCAGTGATTCGGGGACAGGGGGCGCCGAGCAGTACTCC. It is translated as CATSDSGTGGAEQYS. The chain links TRBV24-1 to TRBJ2-7; TRBD1 matches at 12 bases. The J segment lost 6 bases and the V segment lost 2 bases, leaving 4 bases of the junction unmatched. This CDR3 is 15 amino acids long. CDR1 is KGHDR and CDR2 is SFDVKD in the germline V gene.

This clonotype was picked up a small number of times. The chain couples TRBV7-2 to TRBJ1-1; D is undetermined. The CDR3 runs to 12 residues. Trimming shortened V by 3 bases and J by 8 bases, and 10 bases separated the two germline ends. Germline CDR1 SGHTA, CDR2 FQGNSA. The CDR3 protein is CASSFGSGEAFF. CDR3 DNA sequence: TGTGCCAGCAGCTTTGGTAGCGGAGAAGCTTTCTTT.

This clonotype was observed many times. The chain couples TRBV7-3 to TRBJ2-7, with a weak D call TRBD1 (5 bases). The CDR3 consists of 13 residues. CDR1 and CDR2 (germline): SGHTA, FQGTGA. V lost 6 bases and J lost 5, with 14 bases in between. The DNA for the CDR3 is TGTGCCAGCAGTACTACCCCAGGGAACGAGCAGTACTTC. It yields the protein CASSTTPGNEQYF.

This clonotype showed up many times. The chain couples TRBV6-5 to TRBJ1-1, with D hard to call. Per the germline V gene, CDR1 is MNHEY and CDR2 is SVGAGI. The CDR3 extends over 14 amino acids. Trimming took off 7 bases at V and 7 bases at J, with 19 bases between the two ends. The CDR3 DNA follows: TGTGCCAGCAAGTACGGCAGCTCGAGTAATGAAGCTTTCTTT. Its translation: CASKYGSSSNEAFF.

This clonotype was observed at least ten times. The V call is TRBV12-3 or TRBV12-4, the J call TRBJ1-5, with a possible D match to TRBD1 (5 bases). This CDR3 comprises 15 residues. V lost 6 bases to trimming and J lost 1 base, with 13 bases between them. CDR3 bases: TGTGCCAGCAGCCCGGCCGAGGGGAGCAATCAGCCCCAGCATTTT. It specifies CASSPAEGSNQPQHF.

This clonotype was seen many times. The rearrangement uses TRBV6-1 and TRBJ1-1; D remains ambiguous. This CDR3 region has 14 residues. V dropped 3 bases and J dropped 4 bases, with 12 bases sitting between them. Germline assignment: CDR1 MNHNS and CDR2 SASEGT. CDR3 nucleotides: TGTGCCAGCAGTGAGGAGGTTCGGGGCACTGAAGCTTTCTTT. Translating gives CASSEEVRGTEAFF.

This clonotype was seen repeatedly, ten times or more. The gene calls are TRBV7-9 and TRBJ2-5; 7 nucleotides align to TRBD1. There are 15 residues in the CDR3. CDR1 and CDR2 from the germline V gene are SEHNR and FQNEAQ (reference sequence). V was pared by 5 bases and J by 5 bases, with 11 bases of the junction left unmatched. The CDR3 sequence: CASSVTGALGETQYF. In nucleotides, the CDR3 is TGTGCCAGCAGCGTAACAGGGGCGCTCGGGGAGACCCAGTACTTC.

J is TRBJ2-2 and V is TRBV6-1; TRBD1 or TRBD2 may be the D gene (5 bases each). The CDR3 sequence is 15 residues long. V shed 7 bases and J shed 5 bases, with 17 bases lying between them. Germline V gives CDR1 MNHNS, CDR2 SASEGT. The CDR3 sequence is CASNRDGLWTGELFF. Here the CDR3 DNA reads TGTGCCAGCAACCGGGACGGATTGTGGACCGGGGAGCTGTTTTTT.

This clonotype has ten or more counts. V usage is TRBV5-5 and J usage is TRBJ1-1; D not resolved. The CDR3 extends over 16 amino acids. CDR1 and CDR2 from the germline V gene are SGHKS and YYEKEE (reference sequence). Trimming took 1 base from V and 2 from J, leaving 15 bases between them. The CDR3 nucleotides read TGTGCCAGCAGCTTGTTATCCGGTACCCACAACACTGAAGCTTTCTTT. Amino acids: CASSLLSGTHNTEAFF.

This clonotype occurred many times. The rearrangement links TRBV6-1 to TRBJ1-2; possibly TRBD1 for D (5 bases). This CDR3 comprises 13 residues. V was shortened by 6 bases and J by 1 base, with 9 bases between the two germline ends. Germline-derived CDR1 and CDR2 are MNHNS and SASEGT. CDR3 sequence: CASRAQGNYGYTF. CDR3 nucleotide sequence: TGTGCCAGCAGAGCCCAGGGTAACTATGGCTACACCTTC.

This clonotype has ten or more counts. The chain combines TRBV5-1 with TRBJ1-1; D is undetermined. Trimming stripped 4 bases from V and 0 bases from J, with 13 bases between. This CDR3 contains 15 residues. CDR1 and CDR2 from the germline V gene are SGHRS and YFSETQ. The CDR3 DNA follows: TGCGCCAGCAGCGTGGCCCCGGAAATGAACACTGAAGCTTTCTTT. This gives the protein CASSVAPEMNTEAFF. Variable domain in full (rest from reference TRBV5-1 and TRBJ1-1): KAGVTQTPRYLIKTRGQQVTLSCSPISGHRSVSWYQQTPGQGLQFLFEYFSETQRNKGNFPGRFSGRQFSNSRSEMNVSTLELGDSALYLCASSVAPEMNTEAFFGQGTRLTVV.

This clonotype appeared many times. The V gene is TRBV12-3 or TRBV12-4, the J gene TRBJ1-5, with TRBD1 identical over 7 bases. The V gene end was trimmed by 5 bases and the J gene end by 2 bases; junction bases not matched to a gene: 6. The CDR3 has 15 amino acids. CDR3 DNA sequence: TGTGCCAGCAGTGCCAATACAGGGGGCAATCAGCCCCAGCATTTT. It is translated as CASSANTGGNQPQHF.

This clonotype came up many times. CDR3 bases: TGTGCCAGCAGCTTCCTCACCGGGGAGCTGTTTTTT. Translation: CASSFLTGELFF. The V and J genes are TRBV11-2 and TRBJ2-2, with D hard to call. Between the trimmed V and J ends, which lost 3 bases and 4 bases, there was a span of 3 bases. Germline CDR1 and CDR2: SGHAT and FQNNGV. This CDR3 is 12 amino acids long.

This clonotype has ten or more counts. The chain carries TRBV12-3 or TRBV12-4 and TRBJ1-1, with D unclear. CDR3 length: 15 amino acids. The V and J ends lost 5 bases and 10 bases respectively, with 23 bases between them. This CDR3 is CASSALRGGEKTAFF. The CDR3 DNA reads TGTGCCAGCAGTGCCCTGAGAGGAGGAGAAAAAACAGCTTTCTTT.

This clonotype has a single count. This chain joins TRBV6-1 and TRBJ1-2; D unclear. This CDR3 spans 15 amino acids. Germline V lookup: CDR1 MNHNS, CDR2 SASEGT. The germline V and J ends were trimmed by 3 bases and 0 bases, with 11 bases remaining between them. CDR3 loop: CASSDSLLANYGYTF. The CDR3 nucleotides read TGTGCCAGCAGTGACAGCCTTTTAGCTAACTATGGCTACACCTTC.

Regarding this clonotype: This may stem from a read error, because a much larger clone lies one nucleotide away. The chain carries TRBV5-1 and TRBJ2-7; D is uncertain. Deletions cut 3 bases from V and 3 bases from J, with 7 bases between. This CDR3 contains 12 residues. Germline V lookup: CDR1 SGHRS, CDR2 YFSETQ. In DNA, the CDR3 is TGCGCCAGCAGCTGGAAATTCTACGAGCAGTACTTC. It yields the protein CASSWKFYEQYF.